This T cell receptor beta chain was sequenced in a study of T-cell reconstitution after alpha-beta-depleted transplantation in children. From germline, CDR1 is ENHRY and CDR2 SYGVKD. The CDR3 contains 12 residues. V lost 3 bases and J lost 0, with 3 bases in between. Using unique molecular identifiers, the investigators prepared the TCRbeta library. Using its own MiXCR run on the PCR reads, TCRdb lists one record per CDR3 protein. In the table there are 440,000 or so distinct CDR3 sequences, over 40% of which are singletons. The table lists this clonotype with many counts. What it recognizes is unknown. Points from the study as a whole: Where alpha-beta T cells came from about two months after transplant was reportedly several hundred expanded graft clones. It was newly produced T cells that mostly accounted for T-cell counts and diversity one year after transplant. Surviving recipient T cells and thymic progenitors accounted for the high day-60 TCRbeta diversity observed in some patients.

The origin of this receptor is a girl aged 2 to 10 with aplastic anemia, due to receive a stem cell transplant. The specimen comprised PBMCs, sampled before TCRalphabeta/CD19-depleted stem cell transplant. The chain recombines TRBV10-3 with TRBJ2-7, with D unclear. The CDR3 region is CAISDSSYEQYF. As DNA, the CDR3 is TGTGCCATCAGTGACAGCTCCTACGAGCAGTACTTC.